This T cell receptor (beta chain) stems from a study of glioma-infiltrating T cells. Study conclusions and caveats: CDR3 overlap between tissue and blood was very small. Non-neoplastic patients had below-expected tissue-blood divergence, while all gliomas exceeded expectation.

This clonotype was found a few times. The target antigen is unknown. With 4 bases clipped from V and 6 bases from J, the junction kept 2 bases outside the gene matches. Germline CDR1 SGHNT, CDR2 YYREEE (reference sequence). CDR3 length equals 12 residues. Amplification of TCR alpha and beta CDR3 regions from RNA used iRepertoire nested multiplex PCR. Tissue mRNA or PBMC total RNA, about 85-400 ng, went into one-step reverse transcription and amplification. One entry per CDR3 protein, called by TCRdb with MiXCR from the multiplex PCR reads. Of 150,000 to 200,000 distinct CDR3 sequences listed, 30% to 40% are singletons.

The clonotype was recovered from a human donor with low-grade glioma or glioblastoma, undergoing nonglioma brain surgery, or in good health (not recorded which). What was sequenced was glioma tissue, nonneoplastic brain tissue, or PBMCs (not recorded which). This chain connects TRBV5-4 to TRBJ2-3; 7 bases align to TRBD1. The CDR3 DNA follows: TGTGCCAGCAGCCTGACAGGGGATACGCAGTATTTT. This codes for CASSLTGDTQYF.